The 19 T cell receptor beta chains below all came from one sample that was sequenced in a study of T cell changes during pregnancy in multiple sclerosis. Only in-frame clones appear in the TCRdb table, and some are missing; sequencing was by immunoSEQ multiplex PCR. The sample records 65,000 to 90,000 clones, about nine tenths being singletons. The sample in question was CD4+ T cells from peripheral blood mononuclear cells, obtained after pregnancy. These receptors came from a female donor with multiple sclerosis, enrolled in a pregnancy study.

The chain recombines TRBV9 with TRBJ1-6, with D unresolved. The CDR3 covers 17 residues. Trimming stripped 5 bases from V and 0 bases from J, with 15 bases between. Germline CDR1 SGDLS, CDR2 YYNGEE. In nucleotides, the CDR3 is TGTGCCAGCAGTCCTAAGGAGGGAAGCTCCTATAATTCACCCCTCCACTTT. Translation: CASSPKEGSSYNSPLHF. The variable domain in full, completed from reference TRBV9 and TRBJ1-6, reads DSGVTQTPKHLITATGQRVTLRCSPRSGDLSVYWYQQSLDQGLQFLIQYYNGEERAKGNILERFSAQQFPDLHSELNLSSLELGDSALYFCASSPKEGSSYNSPLHFGNGTRLTVT.

The V gene is TRBV4-1, the J gene TRBJ2-3; possibly TRBD1 for D (6 bases). Germline CDR1 and CDR2: MGHRA and YSYEKL. This CDR3 comprises 16 residues. Trimming left V 4 bases short and J 0 bases short, with 14 bases between. The CDR3, as DNA: TGCGCCAGCAGCCTCCGACAGGTTGATAGCACAGATACGCAGTATTTT. Its protein product is CASSLRQVDSTDTQYF.

This sequence joins TRBV19 and TRBJ1-1, with D hard to call. The CDR3 totals 12 residues. V lost 3 bases to trimming and J lost 5 bases, with 7 bases between them. The germline CDR1 and CDR2 sequences are LNHDA and SQIVND (reference sequence). The CDR3 protein is CASSIPRTEAFF. CDR3 in DNA: TGTGCCAGTAGTATTCCTAGGACTGAAGCTTTCTTT.

The sample holds one count of this clone. The chain carries TRBV2 and TRBJ2-2; D remains ambiguous. The germline V gene encodes CDR1 SNHLY and CDR2 FYNNEI. Trimming took off 2 bases at V and 7 bases at J, with 2 bases between the two ends. CDR3 size: 11 residues. CDR3 in DNA: TGTGCCAGCAGTGAATACGGGGAGCTGTTTTTT. Amino acid sequence: CASSEYGELFF.

V and J are TRBV5-1 and TRBJ2-1; 10 nucleotides line up with TRBD2. The CDR3 is 16 amino acids. The V and J ends lost 0 bases and 5 bases, in that order; junction bases with no gene match: 5. Germline V gives CDR1 SGHRS, CDR2 YFSETQ. In DNA, the CDR3 is TGCGCCAGCAGCTTGGCCCAACTAGCGGGACACAATGAGCAGTTCTTC. It is translated as CASSLAQLAGHNEQFF. Full variable domain (remainder filled in from reference TRBV5-1 and TRBJ2-1): KAGVTQTPRYLIKTRGQQVTLSCSPISGHRSVSWYQQTPGQGLQFLFEYFSETQRNKGNFPGRFSGRQFSNSRSEMNVSTLELGDSALYLCASSLAQLAGHNEQFFGPGTRLTVL.

The chain recombines TRBV18 with TRBJ1-1, with 9 bases aligning to TRBD1. V shed 2 bases and J 4 bases; nucleotides not matched to a gene: 5. Per germline, CDR1 KGHSH and CDR2 LQKENI. The CDR3 runs 15 residues. CDR3 sequence (DNA): TGTGCCAGCTCACCAGGGACAGGGTCAACCACTGAAGCTTTCTTT. The encoded protein is CASSPGTGSTTEAFF.

The chain recombines TRBV10-3 with TRBJ1-6; tentative D call: TRBD1 (6 bases). The CDR3 totals 14 residues. CDR1 and CDR2 from the germline V gene are ENHRY and SYGVKD. The V and J ends lost 6 bases and 7 bases respectively, with 13 bases between them. The CDR3 sequence: CAIRADSANSPLHF. CDR3 coding DNA: TGTGCCATCAGGGCGGACAGCGCGAATTCACCCCTCCACTTT.

This chain connects TRBV30 to TRBJ1-1; 9 nucleotides line up with TRBD1. This CDR3 is 14 amino acids long. Germline CDR1 GTSNPN, CDR2 SVGIG (reference sequence). Trimming at V came to 1 base and at J to 4 bases, leaving 4 bases not matched to a gene. The CDR3 nucleotides read TGTGCCTGGAGTGGGGACAGGGTAGTCACTGAAGCTTTCTTT. Translated, it gives CAWSGDRVVTEAFF.

This clone was seen only once. The genes are TRBV2 and TRBJ1-1; 7 bases fit TRBD1. Germline assignment: CDR1 SNHLY and CDR2 FYNNEI. V shed 2 bases and J 4 bases; nucleotides not matched to a gene: 4. The length of the CDR3 is 14 residues. The CDR3 loop reads CASSEQGVRTEAFF. CDR3 DNA: TGTGCCAGCAGTGAACAGGGGGTTCGCACTGAAGCTTTCTTT.

The V and J genes are TRBV2 and TRBJ2-7; D is uncertain. V shed 2 bases and J shed 5 bases, with 4 bases lying between them. Germline V lookup: CDR1 SNHLY, CDR2 FYNNEI. CDR3 size: 11 residues. CDR3 sequence: CASSEFDEQYF. The DNA of the CDR3 is TGTGCCAGCAGTGAATTCGACGAGCAGTACTTC. The full variable domain, its missing parts supplied by reference TRBV2 and TRBJ2-7, is EPEVTQTPSHQVTQMGQEVILRCVPISNHLYFYWYRQILGQKVEFLVSFYNNEISEKSEIFDDQFSVERPDGSNFTLKIRSTKLEDSAMYFCASSEFDEQYFGPGTRLTVT.

V gene TRBV9 combines with J gene TRBJ1-2, with a tentative D call TRBD1 (6 bases). CDR3 length: 13 residues. Germline V gene data show CDR1 as SGDLS and CDR2 as YYNGEE. V shed 2 bases and J shed 4 bases, with 9 bases lying between them. The CDR3 DNA sequence: TGTGCCAGCAGCGTTGCAGGGGCCTATGGCTACACCTTC. Translating gives CASSVAGAYGYTF.

The CDR3: CASSMGLASTDTQYF. CDR3 in DNA: TGTGCCAGTAGTATGGGACTAGCGAGCACAGATACGCAGTATTTT. J is TRBJ2-3 and V is TRBV19, with 10 bases matching TRBD2. V lost 3 bases to trimming and J lost 0 bases; unmatched junction nucleotides: 0. CDR3 length: 15 amino acids. Germline CDR1 is LNHDA and CDR2 is SQIVND (reference sequence).

J is TRBJ1-2 and V is TRBV15; 9 nucleotides line up with TRBD1. The CDR3 loop spans 16 amino acids. V gave up 0 bases and J gave up 8 bases; unmatched junction bases: 10. Germline-derived CDR1 and CDR2 are LNHNV and YYDKDF (reference sequence). In nucleotides, the CDR3 is TGTGCCACCAGCAGAGATGTAACAGGGGGCTTAGGCGGCTACACCTTC. The encoded protein is CATSRDVTGGLGGYTF.

This sequence joins TRBV5-1 and TRBJ2-3, with D tentatively TRBD2 (7 bases). This CDR3 is built from 18 residues. In germline, CDR1 is SGHRS, CDR2 YFSETQ. Trimming took 5 bases from V and 0 from J, leaving 22 bases between them. Here the CDR3 reads CASSWRGALTSSTDTQYF. The CDR3 DNA is TGCGCCAGCAGTTGGAGGGGGGCGCTGACTAGCAGCACAGATACGCAGTATTTT.

In DNA form, the CDR3 reads TGTGCCTGGAGTCTCCGGGACAGGGATAATTCACCCCTCCACTTT. As protein: CAWSLRDRDNSPLHF. This chain joins TRBV30 and TRBJ1-6, with TRBD1 matching 9 bases. This CDR3 is built from 15 residues. J gave up 5 bases and V 2 bases, and 4 bases lay outside the gene matches. The V gene's germline CDR1 is GTSNPN and CDR2 SVGIG (reference sequence).

The chain links TRBV7-3 to TRBJ2-7; 7 bases fit TRBD2. V was pared by 3 bases and J by 4 bases, with 6 bases of the junction left unmatched. CDR1 SGHTA and CDR2 FQGTGA come from the germline V gene. This CDR3 is built from 14 residues. The CDR3 region has the DNA TGTGCCAGCAGCTTGGGTAGCGGGCCGTACGAGCAGTACTTC. It specifies CASSLGSGPYEQYF.

V is TRBV5-4 and J is TRBJ2-1; D may be TRBD1 (6 bases). This CDR3 is 16 amino acids long. Germline V lookup: CDR1 SGHNT, CDR2 YYREEE (reference sequence). The V gene lost 4 bases and the J gene lost 4 bases, with 18 bases spanning the gap. The CDR3 coding sequence is TGTGCCAGCAGCGGGGGACCGCAGGGGAAATACAATGAGCAGTTCTTC. It encodes CASSGGPQGKYNEQFF.

The chain joins TRBV30 to TRBJ2-5; D perhaps matches TRBD1 (6 bases). The ends were cut back, 8 bases at V and 1 base at J, with 11 bases in the middle. Per the germline V gene, CDR1 is GTSNPN and CDR2 is SVGIG (reference sequence). The CDR3 has 12 residues. Here the CDR3 DNA reads TGTGCCGGGACAACAAGCCAAGAGACCCAGTACTTC. The encoded protein is CAGTTSQETQYF.

The gene calls are TRBV19 and TRBJ1-1; 9 nucleotides line up with TRBD1. There are 15 residues in the CDR3. Unmatched junction bases numbered 7, after V lost 7 bases and J lost 1 base. In germline, CDR1 is LNHDA, CDR2 SQIVND (reference sequence). DNA of the CDR3: TGTGCCAGTACTCCAACAGGGGGCGCGAACACTGAAGCTTTCTTT. This sequence encodes CASTPTGGANTEAFF.